The 25 T cell receptor beta chains presented below share a single source sample, sequenced in a study of identical twins. TCRdb redid the calling of the 5' RACE reads with MiXCR, one entry per CDR3 protein. The top ten hold roughly 1.5% of the sample, which has 500,000 to 700,000 distinct CDR3 sequences, under 8.5% seen once. A further study also used this sample, focusing on yellow fever vaccine responses in identical twins.

Sequenced material: PBMCs. These receptors all stem from a woman aged 18-30 years in good health.

This clonotype has at least ten counts. This rearrangement joins TRBV7-7 to TRBJ2-3, with TRBD1 matching 10 bases. Germline-derived CDR1 and CDR2 are SSHAT and FNYEAQ (reference sequence). The V gene end was trimmed by 5 bases and the J gene end by 5 bases; junction bases not matched to a gene: 7. There are 15 residues in the CDR3. The CDR3 coding sequence is TGTGCCAGCAGCCCGGACAGGGGGACCGAAGATACGCAGTATTTT. As protein: CASSPDRGTEDTQYF.

This chain uses TRBV4-1 with TRBJ2-5; 8 nucleotides line up with TRBD2. The CDR3 consists of 18 residues. V gave up 2 bases and J gave up 1 base; unmatched junction bases: 12. The V gene's germline CDR1 is MGHRA and CDR2 YSYEKL. CDR3 in DNA: TGCGCCAGCAGCCAAAGTGGGCTAGCGGGCGGAATCCAAGAGACCCAGTACTTC. As protein: CASSQSGLAGGIQETQYF.

This clonotype was detected ten times or more. The rearrangement joins TRBV7-8 to TRBJ1-2; the match to TRBD1 covers 10 bases. Germline lookup yields CDR1 SGHVS and CDR2 FQNEAQ. The CDR3 sequence is 13 residues long. V shed 4 bases and J 7 bases; nucleotides not matched to a gene: 3. CDR3 DNA sequence: TGTGCCAGCAGCTACGACAGGGGGCTTGGCTACACCTTC. Translation: CASSYDRGLGYTF.

This clonotype occurred many times. The chain employs TRBV12-3 or TRBV12-4 and TRBJ1-2; D is ambiguous. V gave up 3 bases and J gave up 10 bases, with 12 bases separating them. CDR3 size: 12 residues. The CDR3 region is CASSLGQIHYTF. DNA of the CDR3: TGTGCCAGCAGTTTGGGCCAGATACACTACACCTTC.

The V gene is TRBV6-2 or TRBV6-3, the J gene TRBJ1-5; D gene unclear. CDR3 size: 16 residues. Germline CDR1 reads MNHEY; CDR2 reads SVGEGT. V lost 6 bases to trimming and J lost 3 bases, with 18 bases between them. As DNA, the CDR3 is TGTGCCAGCAGGGACTTAGGCGCCGGGCCCAATCAGCCCCAGCATTTT. It yields the protein CASRDLGAGPNQPQHF.

This clonotype was seen ten or more times. This chain connects TRBV10-2 to TRBJ2-1, with D possibly matching TRBD2 (7 bases). Per the germline V gene, CDR1 is WSHSY and CDR2 is SAAADI. This CDR3 region has 14 residues. V shed 10 bases and J shed 2 bases, with 15 bases lying between them. This CDR3 reads CATYKGGTYNEQFF. The CDR3 DNA reads as TGCGCCACCTACAAGGGGGGGACCTACAATGAGCAGTTCTTC.

This clonotype was seen a few times. The CDR3 region has the DNA TGTGCCACCAGCACGACAGGGACGGCCTACGAGCAGTACTTC. Its translation is CATSTTGTAYEQYF. The rearrangement joins TRBV15 to TRBJ2-7, with 7 bases fitting TRBD1. CDR3 size: 14 residues. Germline trimming cut 4 bases from V and 2 bases from J; bases unmatched to any gene: 5. Germline V lookup: CDR1 LNHNV, CDR2 YYDKDF (reference sequence).

This clonotype was seen a few times. The V call is TRBV27, the J call TRBJ2-1, with a weak D call TRBD2 (6 bases). Germline-derived CDR1 and CDR2 are MNHEY and SMNVEV (reference sequence). CDR3 length: 13 amino acids. Trimming took off 8 bases at V and 5 bases at J, with 13 bases between the two ends. The CDR3 region has the DNA TGTGCCAGCGGGCGGAGGGGAAACAATGAGCAGTTCTTC. As protein: CASGRRGNNEQFF.

V usage is TRBV5-6 and J usage is TRBJ2-5; no clear D. CDR3 size: 15 residues. V lost 4 bases and J lost 4, with 17 bases in between. CDR1 is SGHDT and CDR2 is YYEEEE in the germline V gene. This CDR3 is CASSEMTAAAETQYF. CDR3 bases: TGTGCCAGCAGCGAGATGACGGCGGCGGCAGAGACCCAGTACTTC.

Worth noting for this clonotype: Germline is not matched at one junction end, which may reflect a read error. This chain joins TRBV24-1 and TRBJ2-7, with D maybe TRBD1 (5 bases). Germline loops: CDR1 KGHDR, CDR2 SFDVKD. This CDR3 contains 14 residues. As DNA, the CDR3 is TGTGCCACCAGTGATGAGTACAGGCCCTATGAGCAGTACTTC. Translating it yields CATSDEYRPYEQYF.

In its sample, this clonotype was seen many times. The chain employs TRBV6-2 or TRBV6-3 and TRBJ1-1; no firm D call. V lost 2 bases and J 7 bases, leaving 14 bases between the germline ends. Germline CDR1 MNHEY, CDR2 SVGEGT. The CDR3 has 14 amino acids. This chain's CDR3 is CASSYNVGRSEAFF. CDR3 DNA sequence: TGTGCCAGCAGTTACAACGTCGGAAGAAGTGAAGCTTTCTTT.

The rearrangement links TRBV27 to TRBJ1-1; tentative D call: TRBD1 (6 bases). The CDR3 has 11 residues. Germline V CDR1 and CDR2: MNHEY, SMNVEV (reference sequence). With 6 bases removed from V and 7 bases from J, the gap between germline ends came to 9 bases. The CDR3 spells CASRRGVEAFF. CDR3 DNA sequence: TGTGCCAGCAGGAGGGGGGTTGAAGCTTTCTTT.

This clonotype has a count of ten or more. The CDR3 DNA sequence: TGCAGTGCTAGGATCGGCGCTGAAGCTTTCTTT. It yields the protein CSARIGAEAFF. The chain joins TRBV20-1 to TRBJ1-1; D is ambiguous. The length of the CDR3 is 11 residues. Germline-derived CDR1 and CDR2 are DFQATT and SNEGSKA (reference sequence). V was clipped by 3 bases and J by 6 bases, with 8 bases between them.

This clonotype was recorded at least ten times. The rearrangement joins TRBV5-1 to TRBJ2-1, with unresolved D. Germline CDR1 is SGHRS and CDR2 is YFSETQ. The CDR3 totals 11 residues. V was trimmed by 2 bases and J by 9 bases, leaving 6 bases between them. In DNA, the CDR3 is TGCGCCAGCAGCTTTAAGGGTGAGCAGTTCTTC. Translated, it gives CASSFKGEQFF.

In this sample, this clonotype turned up a few times. The chain couples TRBV2 to TRBJ2-3; TRBD2 agrees at 8 bases. The V segment lost 10 bases and the J segment 2 bases; nucleotides outside the gene matches: 11. The CDR3 covers 15 residues. Per the germline V gene, CDR1 is SNHLY and CDR2 is FYNNEI. The CDR3 bases are TGTGCCAACACACTTAGCGGGGCTAACACAGATACGCAGTATTTT. Its protein product is CANTLSGANTDTQYF.

The chain is built from TRBV4-1 and TRBJ2-5; 11 nucleotides line up with TRBD2. There are 17 residues in the CDR3. The V and J ends lost 0 bases and 4 bases, in that order; junction bases with no gene match: 7. Germline V gene lookup returns CDR1 MGHRA and CDR2 YSYEKL. The CDR3 DNA is TGCGCCAGCAGCCAAGAAAATGGCCTAGCGGGGGGAGAGACCCAGTACTTC. Protein sequence: CASSQENGLAGGETQYF.

The gene calls are TRBV6-2 or TRBV6-3 and TRBJ1-4; D might be TRBD1 (5 bases). This CDR3 is built from 13 residues. The V gene's germline CDR1 is MNHEY and CDR2 SVGEGT. V was clipped by 2 bases and J by 6 bases, with 7 bases between them. CDR3 amino acids: CASSYQGDEKLFF. Here the CDR3 DNA reads TGTGCCAGCAGTTACCAGGGAGATGAAAAACTGTTTTTT.

This clonotype was detected only a few times. V is TRBV5-5 and J is TRBJ2-7; 9 nucleotides line up with TRBD1. Germline V CDR1 and CDR2: SGHKS, YYEKEE (reference sequence). This CDR3 is built from 15 residues. With 0 bases clipped from V and 4 bases from J, the junction kept 5 bases outside the gene matches. CDR3 sequence: CASSLGGQGGYEQYF. The CDR3 DNA follows: TGTGCCAGCAGCTTGGGGGGACAGGGCGGGTACGAGCAGTACTTC.

This clonotype was found many times. This chain uses TRBV12-3 or TRBV12-4 with TRBJ2-2, with a possible D match to TRBD1 (5 bases). The CDR3 sequence is 16 residues long. Trimming removed 2 bases from V and 4 bases from J, with 14 bases in between. For the CDR3, the DNA is TGTGCCAGCAGTTTATTGATAGGGGAAGGCACCGGGGAGCTGTTTTTT. This gives the protein CASSLLIGEGTGELFF.

The chain recombines TRBV7-9 with TRBJ2-2, with 8 bases identical to TRBD2. Germline-derived CDR1 and CDR2 are SEHNR and FQNEAQ (reference sequence). The CDR3 runs 15 residues. V was clipped by 4 bases and J by 4 bases; unmatched bases: 5. CDR3 in DNA: TGTGCCAGCAGCTCAAGCGGGAGTGTCACCGGGGAGCTGTTTTTT. Protein sequence: CASSSSGSVTGELFF.

A few counts support this clonotype. The rearrangement links TRBV12-3 or TRBV12-4 to TRBJ1-3, with unresolved D. Trimming left V 11 bases short and J 4 bases short, with 15 bases between. The CDR3 covers 13 residues. CDR3 nucleotides: TGTGCCGGATCCTTATCCGCCGGAAACACCATATATTTT. This translates into CAGSLSAGNTIYF.

This clonotype was counted many times. This chain links TRBV6-5 with TRBJ1-3; maybe TRBD1 (5 bases). V was trimmed by 0 bases and J by 0 bases, leaving 12 bases between them. Germline CDR1 is MNHEY and CDR2 is SVGAGI. The CDR3 totals 17 residues. The CDR3 DNA sequence: TGTGCCAGCAGTTACTCGAATCAGGGCCACTCTGGAAACACCATATATTTT. Translation: CASSYSNQGHSGNTIYF.

This sequence joins TRBV20-1 and TRBJ2-5; 7 nucleotides align to TRBD2. The V gene's germline CDR1 is DFQATT and CDR2 SNEGSKA (reference sequence). V lost 6 bases and J lost 5; bases outside the gene matches: 15. The CDR3 totals 15 residues. CDR3 nucleotide sequence: TGCAGTGCGCCGTCTAGCGGACAAAGAGGGGAGACCCAGTACTTC. As protein: CSAPSSGQRGETQYF.

The sample holds many counts of this clonotype. The V gene is TRBV21-1, the J gene TRBJ2-7; TRBD1 reflects the table's D call only, with no check against the DNA. TRBV21-1 is a pseudogene segment. The CDR3 is 17 amino acids. The CDR3 loop reads CASSMMDVSRDPYEQYF. The DNA of the CDR3 is TGTGCCAGCAGCATGATGGACGTCAGCAGGGACCCCTACGAGCAGTACTTC.

In this sample, this clonotype turned up a few times. The chain is built from TRBV29-1 and TRBJ2-7; D perhaps matches TRBD2 (6 bases). V was cut by 4 bases and J by 3 bases, with 13 bases left in between. Germline V gives CDR1 SQVTM, CDR2 ANQGSEA. CDR3 length: 13 residues. The CDR3 sequence is CSVGGEGHYEQYF. CDR3 nucleotide sequence: TGCAGCGTTGGGGGGGAAGGACACTACGAGCAGTACTTC.